This is a list of T cell receptor beta chains from one sample in a study of blood T cell repertoires in COVID-19. Here immunoSEQ multiplex PCR was the method, and the copy in TCRdb shows in-frame clones only, minus some. Altogether approximately 470,000 clones are present, 87% being singletons, with the ten largest covering under 0.85%. The sequencing input was PBMCs or T cells enriched from blood (not recorded which). Every receptor here comes from a young woman who had recovered from COVID-19. The CDR3 runs from the conserved cysteine through the conserved F or W. The D gene is left open where the match is weak. Size values are once, few and many counts, or a class for expanded clones, and some rows have none.

>TRBV6-4|TRBJ2-3|TRBD2|13|.
CARSGMSTDTQYF
TGTGCCAGAAGCGGGATGAGCACAGATACGCAGTATTTT
>TRBV2|TRBJ1-4|.|16|once
CASSATSSISNEKLFF
TGTGCCAGCAGTGCAACCTCCTCTATCTCCAATGAAAAACTGTTTTTT
>TRBV16|TRBJ1-4|TRBD1|15|.
CASSPPTGLGEKLFF
TGTGCCAGCAGCCCCCCGACAGGGCTAGGGGAAAAACTGTTTTTT
>TRBV2|TRBJ1-6|TRBD1|13|many
CASRQGADSPLHF
TGTGCCAGCAGACAGGGGGCAGATTCACCCCTCCACTTT
>TRBV5-1|TRBJ2-7|.|14|once
CASSPGRGAYEQYF
TGCGCCAGCAGCCCGGGCCGGGGAGCCTACGAGCAGTACTTC
>TRBV30|TRBJ1-3|TRBD1|19|.
CAWSVEGPGQGFVGNTIYF
TGTGCCTGGAGTGTGGAAGGACCGGGACAGGGGTTTGTCGGGAACACCATATATTTT
>TRBV18|TRBJ2-2|.|14|once
CASSPTKGGTKLFF
TGTGCCAGCTCCCCAACCAAGGGAGGCACGAAGCTGTTTTTT
>TRBV5-5|TRBJ2-4|.|17|.
CASSSPLRGRVKNIQYF
TGTGCCAGCAGCTCTCCGTTACGGGGGAGAGTCAAAAACATTCAGTACTTC
>TRBV4-1|TRBJ1-1|.|14|.
CASSRVIRNTEAFF
TGCGCCAGCAGCCGCGTCATAAGGAACACTGAAGCTTTCTTT
>TRBV10-3|TRBJ1-5|.|16|.
CAISESGAGVNQPQHF
TGTGCCATCAGTGAGTCGGGGGCAGGGGTCAATCAGCCCCAGCATTTT
>TRBV4-1|TRBJ2-7|TRBD1|17|.
CASSQGLVGQGIYEQYF
TGCGCCAGCAGCCAAGGTTTAGTAGGACAGGGGATCTACGAGCAGTACTTC
>TRBV6-5|TRBJ1-2|TRBD1|14|.
CASSLYTGDYGYTF
TGTGCCAGCAGTCTATACACAGGGGACTATGGCTACACCTTC
>TRBV7-9|TRBJ1-4|.|15|.
CASSLRASGNEKLFF
TGTGCCAGCAGCTTAAGGGCCAGCGGTAATGAAAAACTGTTTTTT
>TRBV13|TRBJ1-3|TRBD1|14|.
CASSRGHVENTIYF
TGTGCCAGCAGCAGGGGGCATGTAGAGAACACCATATATTTT
>TRBV21-1|TRBJ1-2|.|15|.
CASSPAEGIDYGYTF
TGTGCCAGCAGCCCAGCGGAGGGGATTGACTATGGCTACACCTTC
>TRBV7-2|TRBJ2-7|.|14|.
CASSFSEGTYEQYF
TGTGCCAGCAGCTTCTCCGAAGGGACTTACGAGCAGTACTTC
>TRBV7-3|TRBJ2-1|.|13|.
CASSFGRGERQFF
TGTGCCAGCAGCTTCGGCAGGGGGGAACGGCAGTTCTTC
>TRBV7-3|TRBJ2-2|.|14|.
CASSLVTGTGELFF
TGTGCCAGCAGCTTAGTAACGGGCACCGGGGAGCTGTTTTTT
>TRBV10-2|TRBJ2-1|.|13|.
CACERLPYNEQFF
TGCGCCTGTGAGCGGTTACCCTACAATGAGCAGTTCTTC
>TRBV5-5|TRBJ1-2|.|17|once
CASSLDFGSRGLYGYTF
TGTGCCAGCAGCTTGGATTTCGGCAGTAGAGGCCTCTATGGCTACACCTTC
>TRBV6-5|TRBJ2-7|TRBD1|15|.
CASTPKDRAPYEQYF
TGTGCCAGCACCCCGAAGGACAGGGCCCCCTACGAGCAGTACTTC
>TRBV19|TRBJ2-7|TRBD1|13|once
CASSMGQGSEQYF
TGTGCCAGTAGTATGGGACAGGGCTCCGAGCAGTACTTC
>TRBV7-2|TRBJ1-5|.|15|.
CASSLVPRSNQPQHF
TGTGCCAGCAGCTTAGTCCCGAGATCGAATCAGCCCCAGCATTTT
>TRBV3-1/TRBV3-2|TRBJ2-3|.|15|.
CASSQGNTPTDTQYF
TGTGCCAGCAGCCAAGGAAACACCCCCACAGATACGCAGTATTTT
>TRBV6-5|TRBJ2-7|TRBD2|14|.
CASGTSGRGYEQYF
TGTGCCAGCGGGACTAGCGGGAGGGGCTACGAGCAGTACTTC
>TRBV19|TRBJ1-2|.|14|.
CASSIKMTAGVLTF
TGTGCCAGTAGTATAAAGATGACCGCGGGGGTCCTCACCTTC
>TRBV10-3|TRBJ1-1|.|13|.
CATEDRGNTEAFF
TGTGCCACTGAGGACAGAGGAAACACTGAAGCTTTCTTT
>TRBV27|TRBJ2-7|TRBD2|16|few
CASSSLGGELGYEQYF
TGTGCCAGCAGTTCCCTGGGAGGGGAGCTAGGGTACGAGCAGTACTTC
>TRBV7-6|TRBJ1-1|.|14|.
CASSSPGLSAEAFF
TGTGCCAGCAGCTCCCCGGGTCTCAGCGCTGAAGCTTTCTTT
>TRBV6-2/TRBV6-3|TRBJ2-2|.|14|.
CASSYLAGAGELFF
TGTGCCAGCAGTTACTTGGCGGGGGCGGGGGAGCTGTTTTTT
>TRBV28|TRBJ1-2|.|12|.
CASSGSYQGYTF
TGTGCCAGCAGCGGGTCCTATCAGGGCTACACCTTC
>TRBV7-6|TRBJ1-4|TRBD1|13|.
CASSRTGGEKLFF
TGTGCCAGCAGCCGGACAGGGGGGGAAAAACTGTTTTTT
>TRBV19|TRBJ1-5|TRBD1|15|.
CASSPGTGKIQPQHF
TGTGCCAGTAGTCCCGGGACAGGGAAGATTCAGCCCCAGCATTTT
>TRBV5-1|TRBJ2-1|TRBD1|14|.
CASSVGQTYNEQFF
TGCGCCAGCAGCGTGGGACAGACCTACAATGAGCAGTTCTTC
>TRBV29-1|TRBJ2-7|.|14|.
CSVLLGERTYEQYF
TGCAGCGTACTCCTCGGGGAGAGGACCTACGAGCAGTACTTC
>TRBV18|TRBJ1-1|.|17|.
CASSPPAGEGGDTEAFF
TGTGCCAGCTCACCACCGGCAGGGGAGGGTGGGGACACTGAAGCTTTCTTT
>TRBV4-2|TRBJ1-2|.|15|.
CASSQGAGEIYGYTF
TGTGCCAGCAGCCAAGGAGCAGGGGAGATCTATGGCTACACCTTC
>TRBV30|TRBJ1-1|TRBD1|12|.
CAWRAGGTEAFF
TGTGCCTGGAGGGCAGGGGGCACTGAAGCTTTCTTT
>TRBV5-1|TRBJ2-2|TRBD1|14|few
CASGTGSATGELFF
TGCGCCAGCGGGACAGGGTCGGCCACCGGGGAGCTGTTTTTT
>TRBV2|TRBJ2-5|.|13|once
CASSARPQETQYF
TGTGCCAGCAGCGCTAGACCACAAGAGACCCAGTACTTC
>TRBV5-6|TRBJ1-2|TRBD1|14|.
CASSSTTGSYGYTF
TGTGCCAGCAGCTCTACGACAGGGTCCTATGGCTACACCTTC
>TRBV30|TRBJ2-7|.|14|.
CALRTGTNSYEQYF
TGTGCCTTGCGGACAGGGACTAACTCCTACGAGCAGTACTTC
>TRBV4-2|TRBJ2-2|.|13|few
CASSQDRLGELFF
TGTGCCAGCAGCCAAGATCGGTTGGGGGAGCTGTTTTTT
>TRBV2|TRBJ2-2|TRBD2|15|.
CASTRTSGSTGSLFF
TGTGCCAGCACCCGGACTAGCGGGTCCACGGGGTCGCTGTTTTTT
>TRBV2|TRBJ2-5|.|10|many
CASSLGTQYF
TGTGCCAGCAGTCTAGGGACCCAGTACTTC
>TRBV7-2|TRBJ2-1|TRBD2|18|.
CASSLIWVTSGGFNEQFF
TGTGCCAGCAGCCTTATTTGGGTGACTAGCGGGGGTTTCAATGAGCAGTTCTTC
>TRBV4-2|TRBJ2-1|TRBD1|15|.
CASSPGTATYNEQFF
TGTGCCAGCAGCCCCGGGACAGCCACATACAATGAGCAGTTCTTC
>TRBV11-2|TRBJ1-4|.|16|.
CASSLDRGATNEKLFF
TGTGCCAGCAGCTTAGATCGGGGGGCAACTAATGAAAAACTGTTTTTT
>TRBV20-1|TRBJ1-2|.|14|.
CSASSGVGNYGYTF
TGCAGTGCTAGTTCAGGGGTAGGGAACTATGGCTACACCTTC
>TRBV12-3/TRBV12-4|TRBJ2-7|.|13|.
CASSWGGNYEQYF
TGTGCCAGCAGTTGGGGCGGAAACTACGAGCAGTACTTC
>TRBV6-4|TRBJ2-2|TRBD1|15|few
CASSRSEGATGELFF
TGTGCCAGCAGTCGGAGTGAGGGGGCCACCGGGGAGCTGTTTTTT
>TRBV6-1|TRBJ2-1|TRBD2|12|.
CATWGGNNEQFF
TGTGCCACCTGGGGGGGGAACAATGAGCAGTTCTTC